The 19 T cell receptor beta chains listed next were all sequenced from one sample in a study of CD8 T cells in ankylosing spondylitis. One entry per CDR3 protein results from TCRdb running MiXCR on the 5' RACE reads. The data show about 160,000 distinct CDR3 sequences, around 9.6% seen once. Sequencing was performed on blood, either unsorted or a sorted T cell fraction (not recorded which). The receptors were sampled from a female donor with ankylosing spondylitis or in good health (not recorded which).

This clonotype was counted only a few times. The CDR3 DNA reads TGTGCCTGGAGTGTAGGCAGATACAATGAGCAGTTCTTC. Translated, it gives CAWSVGRYNEQFF. This chain connects TRBV30 to TRBJ2-1; D is undetermined. CDR3 length: 13 amino acids. Trimming removed 0 bases at V and 4 bases at J, with 7 bases between. In germline, CDR1 is GTSNPN, CDR2 SVGIG (reference sequence).

This clonotype appeared a few times. Here the CDR3 DNA reads TGTGCCAGCAGCCAAGTGGCGAATCAGCCCCAGCATTTT. Residues: CASSQVANQPQHF. The J gene is TRBJ1-5, the V gene TRBV4-2; D ambiguous. Germline assignment: CDR1 LGHNA and CDR2 YNFKEQ. The V end was cut by 1 base, the J end by 4 bases, with 5 bases between. The CDR3 is 13 amino acids.

Note on this clonotype: This may come from a read error, since a much larger clone is one base off. The gene calls are TRBV29-1 and TRBJ1-1; 9 positions agree with TRBD1. The CDR3 runs 15 residues. Germline V gene lookup returns CDR1 SQVTM and CDR2 ANQGSEA. V lost 3 bases to trimming and J lost 7 bases; unmatched junction nucleotides: 12. CDR3 amino acids: CSVDHTGGFGIEAFF. In DNA, the CDR3 is TGCAGCGTTGATCACACAGGGGGCTTCGGCATTGAAGCTTTCTTT.

The rearrangement joins TRBV2 to TRBJ2-7; the D gene is possibly TRBD2 (6 bases). The length of the CDR3 is 12 residues. Germline CDR1 is SNHLY and CDR2 is FYNNEI. The DNA for the CDR3 is TGTGTCACCGGGACTCCCTCCTACGAGCAGTACTTC. Its translation is CVTGTPSYEQYF.

This clonotype was seen repeatedly, ten times or more. The rearrangement uses TRBV29-1 and TRBJ2-1, with D perhaps matching TRBD2 (5 bases). Trimming cost V 5 bases and J 7 bases, with 6 bases left between them. The CDR3 has 10 residues. From germline, CDR1 is SQVTM and CDR2 ANQGSEA. The CDR3 region is CSVPGNEQFF. The CDR3 bases are TGCAGCGTTCCGGGGAATGAGCAGTTCTTC.

This clonotype was detected a few times. The chain carries TRBV3-1 and TRBJ2-7, with a possible D match to TRBD1 (6 bases). V was pared by 0 bases and J by 6 bases, with 9 bases between. CDR1 is LGHDT and CDR2 is YNNKEL in the germline V gene (reference sequence). This CDR3 has 13 amino acids. CDR3 nucleotide sequence: TGTGCCAGCAGCCAAGAGGCAGGGGCCGAGCAGTACTTC. Its protein is CASSQEAGAEQYF.

The chain uses TRBV12-3 or TRBV12-4 and TRBJ2-1; D is unresolved. The length of the CDR3 is 18 residues. Deletions cut 2 bases from V and 4 bases from J, with 21 bases between. The CDR3 DNA follows: TGTGCCAGCAGTTTAATGTCTCCGGGCACCGGAGAATACAATGAGCAGTTCTTC. Protein sequence: CASSLMSPGTGEYNEQFF.

This clonotype was seen a few times. Its ends do not fully match the called genes, so a read error is possible. This chain connects TRBV28 to TRBJ1-1; D call uncertain. Germline V gene lookup returns CDR1 MDHEN and CDR2 SYDVKM. The CDR3 is made up of 15 amino acids. The CDR3 protein is CVSSLERGRRTEAFF. In DNA form, the CDR3 reads TGTGTCAGCAGTTTGGAACGGGGTCGAAGGACTGAAGCTTTCTTT.

Ten or more counts support this clonotype. The chain combines TRBV4-3 with TRBJ2-7, with 10 bases identical to TRBD2. V was pared by 1 base and J by 1 base, with 1 base of the junction left unmatched. Germline CDR1 and CDR2: LGHNA and YSLEER. This CDR3 comprises 15 residues. The CDR3 DNA is TGCGCCAGCAGCCAAGGAGCGGGAGGGTCCTACGAGCAGTACTTC. Residues: CASSQGAGGSYEQYF.

The sample holds a few counts of this clonotype. This chain connects TRBV7-8 to TRBJ2-1, with D perhaps matching TRBD1 or TRBD2 (5 bases each). V was trimmed by 5 bases and J by 8 bases, leaving 25 bases between them. Germline V CDR1 and CDR2: SGHVS, FQNEAQ. The CDR3 has 17 residues. CDR3 coding DNA: TGTGCCAGCAGCCCAACCCCCCCGGGGCAACTGATGGATGAGCAGTTCTTC. Its translation is CASSPTPPGQLMDEQFF.

This clonotype was observed a few times. This sequence joins TRBV27 and TRBJ1-1; D is possibly TRBD1 (6 bases). This CDR3 region has 15 residues. Per the germline V gene, CDR1 is MNHEY and CDR2 is SMNVEV (reference sequence). Trimming removed 5 bases from V and 4 bases from J, with 17 bases in between. CDR3 residues: CASSPLDSAFTEAFF. The CDR3 region has the DNA TGTGCCAGCAGTCCCCTGGACAGCGCATTCACTGAAGCTTTCTTT.

This clonotype was observed a few times. This sequence joins TRBV30 and TRBJ2-2; D is ambiguous. Trimming shortened V by 2 bases and J by 5 bases, and 9 bases separated the two germline ends. Germline CDR1 GTSNPN, CDR2 SVGIG (reference sequence). The CDR3 sequence is 13 residues long. The CDR3, as DNA: TGTGCCTGGAGTTGGAGCAGTACCGGGGAGCTGTTTTTT. Residues: CAWSWSSTGELFF. Using reference TRBV30 and TRBJ2-2 for the parts outside the CDR3, the full variable domain is SQTIHQWPATLVQPVGSPLSLECTVEGTSNPNLYWYRQAAGRGLQLLFYSVGIGQISSEVPQNLSASRPQDRQFILSSKKLLLSDSGFYLCAWSWSSTGELFFGEGSRLTVL.

The chain links TRBV6-2 or TRBV6-3 to TRBJ1-1; maybe TRBD1 (6 bases). Trimming removed 6 bases from V and 1 base from J, with 18 bases in between. CDR3 length: 16 residues. Germline loops: CDR1 MNHEY, CDR2 SVGEGT. The CDR3 nucleotides read TGTGCCAGCAGAGACTTGACCGGGACATCGAACACTGAAGCTTTCTTT. This gives the protein CASRDLTGTSNTEAFF.

This clonotype was seen a few times. The V and J genes are TRBV7-8 and TRBJ2-7, with 7 bases matching TRBD2. The CDR3 contains 18 residues. Looked up from germline, CDR1 is SGHVS and CDR2 is FQNEAQ. J was trimmed by 2 bases and V by 3 bases; bases with no gene match: 16. CDR3 amino acids: CASSFMLAAFPTPYEQYF. The CDR3 nucleotides are TGTGCCAGCAGCTTTATGCTAGCGGCCTTTCCTACCCCCTACGAGCAGTACTTC.

This clonotype was seen repeatedly, ten times or more. The chain links TRBV11-1 to TRBJ2-1, with D uncertain. With 7 bases removed from V and 0 bases from J, the gap between germline ends came to 10 bases. Germline CDR1 SGHAT, CDR2 FQDESV (reference sequence). The CDR3 is made up of 14 amino acids. The CDR3 loop is CASTDTSSYNEQFF. As DNA, the CDR3 is TGTGCCAGCACCGACACAAGCTCCTACAATGAGCAGTTCTTC.

This clonotype was recorded many times. This chain connects TRBV7-8 to TRBJ1-1; 11 nucleotides line up with TRBD1. The J segment lost 7 bases and the V segment lost 5 bases, leaving 12 bases of the junction unmatched. The CDR3 is made up of 16 amino acids. The germline CDR1 and CDR2 sequences are SGHVS and FQNEAQ. The CDR3 nucleotides are TGTGCCAGCAGCAGGAAATCGGACAGGGGGCTAGATGAAGCTTTCTTT. It specifies CASSRKSDRGLDEAFF.

The sample holds a few counts of this clonotype. The V and J genes are TRBV12-5 and TRBJ1-1, with TRBD1 identical over 8 bases. There are 16 residues in the CDR3. V was pared by 3 bases and J by 1 base, with 7 bases of the junction left unmatched. The V gene's germline CDR1 is LGHNT and CDR2 FRNRAP. The CDR3 is CASGFTTGQANTEAFF. In DNA, the CDR3 is TGTGCTAGTGGTTTCACTACGGGACAGGCGAACACTGAAGCTTTCTTT.

The rearrangement links TRBV12-3 or TRBV12-4 to TRBJ2-1; TRBD2 is a possible D gene (6 bases). V dropped 3 bases and J dropped 1 base, with 13 bases sitting between them. This CDR3 is built from 16 residues. CDR3 nucleotides: TGTGCCAGCAGTTTCGCGGCGGAGGGGTCCTACAATGAGCAGTTCTTC. Protein product: CASSFAAEGSYNEQFF.

This clonotype was counted between two and nine times. The chain has TRBV2 and TRBJ2-1; D unresolved. Germline assignment: CDR1 SNHLY and CDR2 FYNNEI. V was trimmed by 0 bases and J by 1 base, leaving 4 bases between them. This CDR3 is built from 14 residues. The CDR3 loop is CASSEAGSYNEQFF. CDR3 bases: TGTGCCAGCAGTGAAGCGGGATCCTACAATGAGCAGTTCTTC.